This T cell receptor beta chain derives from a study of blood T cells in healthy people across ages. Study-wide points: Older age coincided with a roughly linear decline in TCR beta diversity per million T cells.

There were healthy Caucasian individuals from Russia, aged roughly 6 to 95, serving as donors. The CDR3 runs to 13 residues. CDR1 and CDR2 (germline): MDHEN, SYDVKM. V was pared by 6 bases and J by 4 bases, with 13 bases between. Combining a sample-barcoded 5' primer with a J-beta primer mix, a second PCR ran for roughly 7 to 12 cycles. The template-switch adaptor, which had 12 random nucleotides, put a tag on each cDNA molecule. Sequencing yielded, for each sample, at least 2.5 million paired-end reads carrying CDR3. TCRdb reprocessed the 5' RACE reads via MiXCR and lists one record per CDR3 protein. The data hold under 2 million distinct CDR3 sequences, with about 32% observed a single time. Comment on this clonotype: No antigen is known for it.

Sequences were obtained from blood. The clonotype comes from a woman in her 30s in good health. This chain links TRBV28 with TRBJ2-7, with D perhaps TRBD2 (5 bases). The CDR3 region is CASRLGVFYEQYF. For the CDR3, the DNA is TGTGCCAGCAGACTAGGCGTATTTTACGAGCAGTACTTC.